The 31 T cell receptor beta chains below come from one sample, sequenced in a study of blood T cell repertoires in COVID-19. Assay: immunoSEQ multiplex PCR; the TCRdb copy retains only in-frame clones and omits some. The table records over 200,000 clones, less than 90% of them present only once. The sequenced material came from peripheral blood. The receptors were sampled from a man aged 60 to 75 who had recovered from COVID-19.

This clone was seen a single time. The J gene is TRBJ1-4, the V gene TRBV10-3; D is ambiguous. Germline V gene lookup returns CDR1 ENHRY and CDR2 SYGVKD. V was cut by 4 bases and J by 4 bases, with 10 bases left in between. This CDR3 region has 14 residues. CDR3 nucleotide sequence: TGTGCCATCAGTGCCTCGTCCGTTAATGAAAAACTGTTTTTT. It codes for CAISASSVNEKLFF.

J is TRBJ1-2 and V is TRBV6-4; D call uncertain. CDR1 is MRHNA, CDR2 SNTAGT, per germline. V lost 7 bases and J 3 bases, leaving 15 bases between the germline ends. This CDR3 comprises 14 residues. CDR3 DNA: TGTGCCAGCAAACGGGAGCCTCAGGACTATGGCTACACCTTC. Its translation: CASKREPQDYGYTF.

The V call is TRBV11-2, the J call TRBJ2-1; D call uncertain. The CDR3 contains 14 residues. The ends were cut back, 5 bases at V and 7 bases at J, with 15 bases in the middle. In germline, CDR1 is SGHAT, CDR2 FQNNGV. CDR3 protein: CASSPNALINEQFF. The CDR3 bases are TGTGCCAGCAGCCCGAACGCGTTAATTAATGAGCAGTTCTTC.

This rearrangement joins TRBV10-1 to TRBJ2-7, with a tentative D call TRBD1 (6 bases). Trimming took 1 base from V and 3 from J, leaving 13 bases between them. Germline V lookup: CDR1 WNHNN, CDR2 SYGVQD (reference sequence). The CDR3 is 15 amino acids. CDR3 sequence reads: CASSELQGKGYEQYF. For the CDR3, the DNA is TGCGCCAGCAGTGAGTTACAGGGCAAGGGCTACGAGCAGTACTTC.

The V gene is TRBV3-1 (or the pseudogene TRBV3-2), the J gene TRBJ2-1; D might be TRBD2 (5 bases). The CDR3 sequence is 16 residues long. The germline V gene has CDR1 LGHDT and CDR2 YNNKEL (reference sequence). Trimming left V 2 bases short and J 3 bases short, with 14 bases between. The CDR3, as DNA: TGTGCCAGCAGCCAAAAAGGGAGACTACTCTACAATGAGCAGTTCTTC. Its protein is CASSQKGRLLYNEQFF.

The chain employs TRBV7-2 and TRBJ1-3; a possible D gene is TRBD1 (5 bases). CDR3 length equals 14 residues. CDR1 SGHTA and CDR2 FQGNSA come from the germline V gene. The V and J ends lost 5 bases and 4 bases respectively, with 12 bases between them. The CDR3 spells CASSLGLLGNTIYF. The CDR3 region has the DNA TGTGCCAGCAGCCTGGGACTTCTAGGAAACACCATATATTTT.

The chain employs TRBV19 and TRBJ1-1; no reliable D call. CDR1 and CDR2 from the germline V gene are LNHDA and SQIVND (reference sequence). The V end lost 5 bases, the J end lost 1 base, and 5 bases lay between the germline ends. CDR3 size: 12 residues. The CDR3 bases are TGTGCCAGTAGTTTCCAGAACACTGAAGCTTTCTTT. Translating it yields CASSFQNTEAFF. The full variable domain, its missing parts supplied by reference TRBV19 and TRBJ1-1, is DGGITQSPKYLFRKEGQNVTLSCEQNLNHDAMYWYRQDPGQGLRLIYYSQIVNDFQKGDIAEGYSVSREKKESFPLTVTSAQKNPTAFYLCASSFQNTEAFFGQGTRLTVV.

The table lists this clone with a count of one. CDR3 amino acids: CATTQGPQETQYF. Written as DNA, the CDR3 is TGTGCCACCACCCAGGGGCCCCAAGAGACCCAGTACTTC. The gene calls are TRBV24-1 and TRBJ2-5, with D perhaps matching TRBD1 (6 bases). The CDR3 totals 13 residues. In germline, CDR1 is KGHDR, CDR2 SFDVKD. With 8 bases removed from V and 1 base from J, the gap between germline ends came to 10 bases.

This rearrangement joins TRBV24-1 to TRBJ1-6, with TRBD1 matching over 11 bases. This CDR3 region has 17 residues. Per germline, CDR1 KGHDR and CDR2 SFDVKD. Germline trimming cut 12 bases from V and 0 bases from J; bases unmatched to any gene: 9. CDR3 coding DNA: TGTGCCTTTTTCGGGACAGGGGGACCCTCCTATAATTCACCCCTCCACTTT. It yields the protein CAFFGTGGPSYNSPLHF.

The genes are TRBV30 and TRBJ1-2; D is ambiguous. The CDR3 runs 13 residues. V lost 6 bases, J lost 3 bases, and 14 bases lay in between. Germline V gene sequence: CDR1 GTSNPN, CDR2 SVGIG (reference sequence). This chain's CDR3 is CACNRVADYGYTF. Written as DNA, the CDR3 is TGTGCCTGTAACCGGGTAGCAGACTATGGCTACACCTTC.

The rearrangement uses TRBV4-1 and TRBJ2-7; possibly TRBD2 for D (5 bases). V was trimmed by 3 bases and J by 3 bases, leaving 12 bases between them. The CDR3 contains 14 residues. CDR1 and CDR2 from the germline V gene are MGHRA and YSYEKL. CDR3 bases: TGCGCCAGCAGCCATCCCCGGGGAGACTACGAGCAGTACTTC. Translation: CASSHPRGDYEQYF.

This clone was observed a single time. The V and J genes are TRBV7-9 and TRBJ2-5; D is possibly TRBD2 (5 bases). CDR1 and CDR2 from the germline V gene are SEHNR and FQNEAQ (reference sequence). V was clipped by 1 base and J by 9 bases, with 12 bases between them. There are 13 residues in the CDR3. The CDR3 nucleotides are TGTGCCAGCAGCTTAGGTGACACCGGGGCCCAGTACTTC. Residues: CASSLGDTGAQYF.

This chain uses TRBV11-2 with TRBJ2-7; 9 bases fit TRBD1. The CDR3 totals 15 residues. Germline loops: CDR1 SGHAT, CDR2 FQNNGV. V lost 5 bases and J lost 4; bases outside the gene matches: 9. CDR3 DNA sequence: TGTGCCAGCAGCCCGGACAGGGGAGGGCCTTACGAGCAGTACTTC. This codes for CASSPDRGGPYEQYF.

This sequence joins TRBV6-1 and TRBJ2-2, with TRBD2 as a possible D gene (5 bases). Trimming took off 2 bases at V and 0 bases at J, with 13 bases between the two ends. Germline CDR1 reads MNHNS; CDR2 reads SASEGT. The CDR3 consists of 17 residues. CDR3 region: CASSEKGHGANTGELFF. CDR3 sequence (DNA): TGTGCCAGCAGTGAAAAGGGCCACGGGGCGAACACCGGGGAGCTGTTTTTT.

The CDR3 region is CASSPLSQHYGYTF. In nucleotides, the CDR3 is TGTGCCAGCTCACCACTTAGCCAGCACTATGGCTACACCTTC. The chain is built from TRBV18 and TRBJ1-2; the D is unclear. Trimming took 1 base from V and 3 from J, leaving 9 bases between them. From germline, CDR1 is KGHSH and CDR2 LQKENI. CDR3 length equals 14 residues.

The chain couples TRBV24-1 to TRBJ1-5, with 8 positions matching TRBD1. V lost 10 bases, J lost 2 bases, and 3 bases stayed unmatched. The CDR3 has 13 amino acids. Germline-derived CDR1 and CDR2 are KGHDR and SFDVKD. As DNA, the CDR3 is TGTGCCACTCAGGGGGCCGGCAATCAGCCCCAGCATTTT. This codes for CATQGAGNQPQHF.

This sequence joins TRBV6-5 and TRBJ2-2, with a weak D call TRBD1 (6 bases). Germline CDR1 is MNHEY and CDR2 is SVGAGI. The V end lost 6 bases, the J end lost 0 bases, and 11 bases lay between the germline ends. The CDR3 is made up of 15 amino acids. The CDR3 sequence is CASSQQGSNTGELFF. For the CDR3, the DNA is TGTGCCAGCAGCCAACAGGGTTCGAACACCGGGGAGCTGTTTTTT.

This clone came up once. This rearrangement joins TRBV6-1 to TRBJ1-1; maybe TRBD1 (5 bases). V was pared by 1 base and J by 0 bases, with 15 bases between. The CDR3 is 17 amino acids. Germline CDR1 is MNHNS and CDR2 is SASEGT. The CDR3 DNA is TGTGCCAGCAGTGAAGTGGGGTGGGGGGGAGTGAACACTGAAGCTTTCTTT. Protein: CASSEVGWGGVNTEAFF.

The rearrangement links TRBV4-1 to TRBJ1-3; 9 bases agree with TRBD1. Trimming at V came to 0 bases and at J to 6 bases, leaving 6 bases not matched to a gene. From germline, CDR1 is MGHRA and CDR2 YSYEKL. The CDR3 totals 16 residues. CDR3 region: CASSQDGGQGTNTIYF. In DNA, the CDR3 is TGCGCCAGCAGCCAAGATGGCGGACAGGGGACAAACACCATATATTTT.

This clone was seen more than once but under ten times. The rearrangement links TRBV6-5 to TRBJ2-7; D not resolved. Germline V lookup: CDR1 MNHEY, CDR2 SVGAGI. The CDR3 covers 14 residues. Trimming shortened V by 2 bases and J by 4 bases, and 12 bases separated the two germline ends. The CDR3, as DNA: TGTGCCAGCAGTTACGGCAGGTTCGGTTACGAGCAGTACTTC. Translating gives CASSYGRFGYEQYF.

This clone appeared a single time. This CDR3 is CASSLGSSTEAFF. The DNA of the CDR3 is TGCGCCAGCAGCTTGGGGAGTAGCACTGAAGCTTTCTTT. The chain couples TRBV5-1 to TRBJ1-1; no firm D call. Germline V lookup: CDR1 SGHRS, CDR2 YFSETQ. The CDR3 contains 13 residues. The ends were cut back, 0 bases at V and 4 bases at J, with 7 bases in the middle.

This chain uses TRBV6-5 with TRBJ1-5; D is perhaps TRBD1 (6 bases). The CDR3 totals 14 residues. V lost 2 bases and J 7 bases, leaving 12 bases between the germline ends. Germline CDR1 reads MNHEY; CDR2 reads SVGAGI. CDR3 DNA: TGTGCCAGCAGTTACATCAGGGGTTACCAGCCCCAGCATTTT. Its protein product is CASSYIRGYQPQHF.

This clone was counted between two and nine times. V usage is TRBV7-8 and J usage is TRBJ1-1; 7 nucleotides line up with TRBD1. Per germline, CDR1 SGHVS and CDR2 FQNEAQ. Germline trimming cut 5 bases from V and 7 bases from J; bases unmatched to any gene: 10. The CDR3 is 14 amino acids. This CDR3 is CASSPQGNRGEAFF. In DNA, the CDR3 is TGTGCCAGCAGCCCACAGGGGAATAGGGGTGAAGCTTTCTTT.

The V call is TRBV11-2, the J call TRBJ2-1, with D perhaps TRBD1 (6 bases). V lost 5 bases and J lost 3, with 14 bases in between. CDR3 length: 15 amino acids. Germline CDR1 and CDR2: SGHAT and FQNNGV. The DNA of the CDR3 is TGTGCCAGCAGCAGCGAAGCAGGGGTCTACAATGAGCAGTTCTTC. It specifies CASSSEAGVYNEQFF.

The rearrangement joins TRBV30 to TRBJ2-3; possible D gene TRBD1, 5 bases. V was pared by 4 bases and J by 5 bases, with 13 bases between. The CDR3 is made up of 13 amino acids. CDR1 and CDR2 from the germline V gene are GTSNPN and SVGIG (reference sequence). DNA for the CDR3: TGTGCCTGGAACCCCAGGGCCGGAGATACGCAGTATTTT. Translation: CAWNPRAGDTQYF.

This chain connects TRBV2 to TRBJ2-3; weak D call: TRBD1 (6 bases). Germline V CDR1 and CDR2: SNHLY, FYNNEI. This CDR3 has 14 residues. V lost 6 bases and J 1 base, leaving 11 bases between the germline ends. CDR3 in amino acids: CASSTGWGTDTQYF. The CDR3 DNA is TGTGCCAGCAGCACAGGGTGGGGCACAGATACGCAGTATTTT.

J is TRBJ2-1 and V is TRBV12-5; 10 bases fit TRBD2. Unmatched junction bases numbered 5, after V lost 2 bases and J lost 7 bases. Germline CDR1 and CDR2: LGHNT and FRNRAP. This CDR3 is 15 amino acids long. CDR3 loop: CASGLSGGARNEQFF. CDR3 coding DNA: TGTGCTAGTGGTTTGAGCGGGGGGGCCAGAAATGAGCAGTTCTTC.

The gene calls are TRBV4-1 and TRBJ2-2, with D unclear. The CDR3 totals 14 residues. Trimming shortened V by 4 bases and J by 6 bases, and 12 bases separated the two germline ends. CDR1 MGHRA and CDR2 YSYEKL come from the germline V gene. The CDR3 loop is CASSPPSPAGELFF. The DNA for the CDR3 is TGCGCCAGCAGCCCGCCGTCCCCAGCCGGGGAGCTGTTTTTT.

This rearrangement joins TRBV5-1 to TRBJ1-1, with D unclear. CDR3 length: 15 residues. From germline, CDR1 is SGHRS and CDR2 YFSETQ. Trimming took off 1 base at V and 4 bases at J, with 14 bases between the two ends. The CDR3 nucleotides read TGCGCCAGCAGCTTGCGGGGAGGGCAGAGCACTGAAGCTTTCTTT. This sequence encodes CASSLRGGQSTEAFF.

This chain uses TRBV7-5 with TRBJ1-4; whether TRBD1, the table's D call, matches the DNA was not checked. TRBV7-5 counts as a pseudogene. The CDR3 is 15 amino acids. This CDR3 is CARSLSRQGNEKLFF. The CDR3 DNA reads TGTGCCAGAAGCTTAAGCCGGCAGGGGAATGAAAAACTGTTTTTT.

The chain joins TRBV29-1 to TRBJ2-3; TRBD1 agrees at 7 bases. Germline values: CDR1 SQVTM, CDR2 ANQGSEA. The CDR3 is made up of 15 amino acids. Here the CDR3 DNA reads TGCAGTTCCAGCCGGGACAGAGTCCCCACAGATACGCAGTATTTT. This gives the protein CSSSRDRVPTDTQYF.